The clone carrying this T cell receptor beta chain was observed a handful of times. This specimen comes from a study of T cell changes during pregnancy in multiple sclerosis. After removal of 1 base from V and 3 bases from J, the junction contained 1 base not matched to a gene. Germline V CDR1 and CDR2: MGHRA, YSYEKL. This CDR3 contains 14 residues. Using immunoSEQ multiplex PCR, the repertoire was profiled, and TCRdb retains in-frame clones only, with some absent. The data show some 60,000 clones, 87% seen once. The sequence derives from a human donor whose cells served as feeder cells for cultures in a pregnancy study. The chain couples TRBV4-1 to TRBJ2-7; TRBD1 matches 9 bases. The sample was peripheral blood from another person, used as feeder cells. CDR3 in amino acids: CASSQGTGDYEQYF. CDR3 sequence (DNA): TGCGCCAGCAGCCAAGGGACAGGGGACTACGAGCAGTACTTC.